Sequencing of this T cell receptor (beta chain) was carried out in a study of T cell repertoires in cytomegalovirus infection. General observations from the study: CMV-specific HLA-C-restricted TCR beta clonotypes dominated the ex vivo response.

MiXCR, run by TCRdb on the reads, gives a single entry per CDR3 protein. The data show over 85,000 distinct CDR3 sequences, approximately 16% seen once. This clonotype has only a few counts. Its antigen is unidentified. Sequencing input: PBMCs. The origin of this receptor is a human donor in good health (CMV status not recorded). Some clones in this sample may be carry-over from other donors' samples.

The CDR3 spells CAISEAGPQFF. CDR3 sequence (DNA): TGTGCCATCAGTGAGGCAGGGCCGCAGTTCTTC. This chain joins TRBV10-3 and TRBJ2-1, with D perhaps matching TRBD1 (5 bases). The CDR3 totals 11 residues. V lost 2 bases, J lost 12 bases, and 8 bases lay in between. The germline V gene has CDR1 ENHRY and CDR2 SYGVKD.